The rows below give T cell receptor beta chains drawn from one sample of a study of PD-1 blockade in mismatch repair-deficient tumors. TCRdb keeps only in-frame clones here, not all; method: immunoSEQ multiplex PCR. The sample has under 50,000 clones; 77% are singletons. Source: PBMCs, taken before pembrolizumab treatment. All receptors derive from an adult with mismatch repair-deficient cancer. The CDR3 runs from the conserved cysteine through the conserved F or W. Each record gives: V gene, J gene, clone size, CDR3 protein. Where a row states a size, it is once, few, many or the class of an expanded clone; other rows omit it.

v_gene: TRBV7-2
j_gene: TRBJ2-7
abundance: .
CDR3aa: CASSLNAPGTAPYEQYF

v_gene: TRBV4-3
j_gene: TRBJ2-7
abundance: .
CDR3aa: CASSQQRGNEQYF

v_gene: TRBV5-4
j_gene: TRBJ2-5
abundance: .
CDR3aa: CASSQGGASGYQETQYF

v_gene: TRBV30
j_gene: TRBJ1-2
abundance: .
CDR3aa: CAWRAMGGYTF

v_gene: TRBV27
j_gene: TRBJ1-2
abundance: .
CDR3aa: CASSLTQRPGQGDGYTF

v_gene: TRBV9
j_gene: TRBJ2-7
abundance: .
CDR3aa: CASSVLAGNYEQYF

v_gene: TRBV10-3
j_gene: TRBJ2-7
abundance: medium-sized
CDR3aa: CAISGGWGSSYEQYF

v_gene: TRBV25-1
j_gene: TRBJ2-1
abundance: .
CDR3aa: CASSDSSASPYNEQFF

v_gene: TRBV30
j_gene: TRBJ1-4
abundance: .
CDR3aa: CAWSVGTNGEKLFF

v_gene: TRBV30
j_gene: TRBJ1-3
abundance: .
CDR3aa: CAWSPGQGGNTIYF

v_gene: TRBV10-3
j_gene: TRBJ2-7
abundance: .
CDR3aa: CAIRGLAGGPLSYEQYF

v_gene: TRBV19
j_gene: TRBJ1-1
abundance: once
CDR3aa: CASSLNSMNTEAFF

v_gene: TRBV7-9
j_gene: TRBJ2-1
abundance: .
CDR3aa: CASSLGTSGNSYNEQFF

v_gene: TRBV9
j_gene: TRBJ2-7
abundance: .
CDR3aa: CASSVGGAYYEQYF

v_gene: TRBV19
j_gene: TRBJ1-3
abundance: .
CDR3aa: CATENQGARNTIYF

v_gene: TRBV19
j_gene: TRBJ1-2
abundance: .
CDR3aa: CASSWTSGAVTHGYTF

v_gene: TRBV29-1
j_gene: TRBJ1-2
abundance: .
CDR3aa: CSGGTRQEGYTF

v_gene: TRBV6-1
j_gene: TRBJ2-7
abundance: once
CDR3aa: CASGSMGDVYEQYF

v_gene: TRBV4-1
j_gene: TRBJ1-3
abundance: .
CDR3aa: CASSQNVLGLSDFSGNTIYF

v_gene: TRBV19
j_gene: TRBJ2-1
abundance: .
CDR3aa: CASTPPGLAGMNEQFF

v_gene: TRBV27
j_gene: TRBJ1-1
abundance: .
CDR3aa: CASSLQGFIPEAFF

v_gene: TRBV2
j_gene: TRBJ2-3
abundance: .
CDR3aa: CASSPSTDTQYF

v_gene: TRBV30
j_gene: TRBJ2-7
abundance: once
CDR3aa: CAGGATPYEQYF

v_gene: TRBV5-4
j_gene: TRBJ2-1
abundance: .
CDR3aa: CASSPQLTVGEQFF

v_gene: TRBV21-1
j_gene: TRBJ2-4
abundance: .
CDR3aa: CARTVPGQKSIAKNIQYF

v_gene: TRBV7-7
j_gene: TRBJ2-1
abundance: .
CDR3aa: CASSKGTSGSNEQFF

v_gene: TRBV4-1
j_gene: TRBJ2-1
abundance: medium-sized
CDR3aa: CASSQDGTSLNEQFF

v_gene: TRBV5-1
j_gene: TRBJ2-7
abundance: .
CDR3aa: CASSLQGERAYEQYF

v_gene: TRBV5-1
j_gene: TRBJ2-5
abundance: .
CDR3aa: CASSLYGVTAQYF

v_gene: TRBV15
j_gene: TRBJ2-1
abundance: .
CDR3aa: CATSRDGRTRGYNEQFF

v_gene: TRBV6-6
j_gene: TRBJ1-5
abundance: once
CDR3aa: CASRQGSVGNQPQHF

v_gene: TRBV6-1
j_gene: TRBJ1-5
abundance: few
CDR3aa: CASSIGVGQPQHF

v_gene: TRBV13
j_gene: TRBJ1-5
abundance: .
CDR3aa: CASSQGEGNQPQHF

v_gene: TRBV7-9
j_gene: TRBJ1-1
abundance: .
CDR3aa: CASSLVWEAFF

v_gene: TRBV4-1
j_gene: TRBJ1-5
abundance: few
CDR3aa: CASSQDRTAYSNQPQHF

v_gene: TRBV2
j_gene: TRBJ2-5
abundance: .
CDR3aa: CASRLAEQETQYF

v_gene: TRBV2
j_gene: TRBJ2-7
abundance: .
CDR3aa: CASFSLAGQNSYEQYF